This is a list of T cell receptor beta chains from one sample in a study of CD8+ T cells in alopecia areata. Sequencing was performed with immunoSEQ multiplex PCR; in TCRdb, only in-frame clones are kept and a portion is missing. Of roughly 190,000 clones in the sample, around 60% were seen once. The sample in question was CD4+ T cells sorted from blood, obtained at approximately week 49, from a patient treated with tofacitinib. The origin of the receptors is a human donor with alopecia areata. The CDR3 runs from the conserved cysteine through the conserved F or W. The D gene is left open where the match is weak. Rows give clone size only sometimes, using once, few, many, or a class for an expanded clone.

>.|TRBV15|TRBJ1-1|.
TGTGCCACCAGCATAATGACGGGAGGTAACGAAGCTTTCTTT
CATSIMTGGNEAFF
>.|TRBV7-7|TRBJ1-4|.
TGTGCCAGCAGCTTATTGTCAGGGACAACTAATGAAAAACTGTTTTTT
CASSLLSGTTNEKLFF
>once|TRBV4-3|TRBJ1-6|TRBD1
TGCGCCAGCAGCCAAGGTCAACCGGGACAGCAATACTTT
CASSQGQPGQQYF
>.|TRBV15|TRBJ1-4|TRBD1
TGTGCCACCAGTCCGGGACAGGGAAATGAAAAACTGTTTTTT
CATSPGQGNEKLFF
>.|TRBV29-1|TRBJ2-7|TRBD1
TGCAGCGCAACGACAGGGGTAAGCTCCTACGAGCAGTACTTC
CSATTGVSSYEQYF
>.|TRBV9|TRBJ2-5|.
TGTGCCAGCAGCGTAGACGGGGCGAGCGAGACCCAGTACTTC
CASSVDGASETQYF
>few|TRBV5-1|TRBJ2-7|.
TGCGCCAGCAGCGCGGACGGTCCTTACTACGAGCAGTACTTC
CASSADGPYYEQYF
>.|TRBV29-1|TRBJ2-5|.
TGCAGCGTTTCCCCACTAGCTCTCATCCCCGGGGAGACCCAGTACTTC
CSVSPLALIPGETQYF
>.|TRBV29-1|TRBJ2-3|.
TGCAGCGTCCGAGAGGAAGTAGCCGATACGCAGTATTTT
CSVREEVADTQYF
>medium-sized|TRBV23-1|TRBJ1-2|.
TGCGCCAGCAGTCAAGGCGTACAAGGCTACACCTTC
CASSQGVQGYTF
>.|TRBV10-2|TRBJ2-5|TRBD1
TGCGCCAGCAGAAGACAGGGCGTGGGAGAGACCCAGTACTTC
CASRRQGVGETQYF
>.|TRBV7-3|TRBJ2-5|.
TGTGCCAGCAGCTTAGGACGGGGGGAGACCCAGTACTTC
CASSLGRGETQYF
>once|TRBV30|TRBJ1-6|.
TGTGCCTGGAGGGACCGGGGCTCCTATAATTCACCCCTCCACTTT
CAWRDRGSYNSPLHF
>once|TRBV9|TRBJ1-1|.
TGTGCCAGCAGCCCCATGGCGGGACAAATTAACACTGAAGCTTTCTTT
CASSPMAGQINTEAFF
>.|TRBV10-2|TRBJ2-7|TRBD1
TGCGCCAGCAGTGGTAAGACAGGGAGAGCCTACGAGCAGTACTTC
CASSGKTGRAYEQYF
>.|TRBV10-3|TRBJ2-5|TRBD2
TGTGCCATCCGGACTAGCGAGGAGACCCAGTACTTC
CAIRTSEETQYF
>.|TRBV30|TRBJ1-6|.
TGTGCCTTGGGGCAGGGCAATTCACCCCTCCACTTT
CALGQGNSPLHF
>.|TRBV29-1|TRBJ2-5|.
TGCAGCGTCGCCGGGACGGAGACCCAGTACTTC
CSVAGTETQYF
>.|TRBV29-1|TRBJ1-1|.
TGCAGCGTTGAAGGGCCCGCGGCCGGAGCTTTCTTT
CSVEGPAAGAFF
>.|TRBV18|TRBJ2-1|TRBD2
TGTGCCAGCTCACCACTTACTAGCGGGGGAAATGAGCAGTTCTTC
CASSPLTSGGNEQFF
>once|TRBV18|TRBJ2-1|.
TGTGCCAGCTCTTACGGTCGAAAGAGCCCCTACAATGAGCAGTTCTTC
CASSYGRKSPYNEQFF
>.|TRBV11-2|TRBJ2-3|.
TGTGCCAGCAGCTTTGCAGATACGCAGTATTTT
CASSFADTQYF
>.|TRBV15|TRBJ2-3|.
TGTGCCACCAGCAGAGGCGCCGACCAATCGGGTACGCAGTATTTT
CATSRGADQSGTQYF
>once|TRBV29-1|TRBJ2-5|.
TGCAGCGTTCGGCAGGAGACCCAGTACTTC
CSVRQETQYF
>few|TRBV29-1|TRBJ2-5|.
TGCACTACCTCCCAGGGCGGAGGTCAAGAGACCCAGTACTTC
CTTSQGGGQETQYF